These 14 T cell receptor beta chains were sequenced from one sample in a study of blood T cell repertoires in COVID-19. Clones were sequenced by immunoSEQ multiplex PCR, and TCRdb holds only the in-frame ones, with some missing. This table has 250,000 to 300,000 clones, 90% appearing once. Sample: peripheral blood. The receptors shown here come from a woman aged 60-75 years with COVID-19, enrolled during active disease.

The chain recombines TRBV25-1 with TRBJ2-1; TRBD1 aligns across 9 bases. Germline CDR1 MGHDK, CDR2 SYGVNS. The CDR3 covers 14 residues. The junction had 6 bases not matched to a gene; V was cut back by 8 bases and J by 4 bases. CDR3 sequence reads: CASLPGQGYNEQFF. CDR3 DNA sequence: TGTGCCAGCCTTCCGGGACAGGGTTACAATGAGCAGTTCTTC. Filled out from reference TRBV25-1 and TRBJ2-1, the complete variable domain reads EADIYQTPRYLVIGTGKKITLECSQTMGHDKMYWYQQDPGMELHLIHYSYGVNSTEKGDLSSESTVSRIRTEHFPLTLESARPSHTSQYLCASLPGQGYNEQFFGPGTRLTVL.

The rearrangement uses TRBV19 and TRBJ1-6; D ambiguous. Germline lookup yields CDR1 LNHDA and CDR2 SQIVND (reference sequence). V gave up 3 bases and J gave up 9 bases, with 18 bases separating them. The CDR3 extends over 16 amino acids. The CDR3 DNA follows: TGTGCCAGTAGTATTACTGGGCGTGGAGGACCTTCACCCCTCCACTTT. Amino acid sequence: CASSITGRGGPSPLHF. The whole variable domain, remainder taken from reference TRBV19 and TRBJ1-6, is DGGITQSPKYLFRKEGQNVTLSCEQNLNHDAMYWYRQDPGQGLRLIYYSQIVNDFQKGDIAEGYSVSREKKESFPLTVTSAQKNPTAFYLCASSITGRGGPSPLHFGNGTRLTVT.

The V gene is TRBV13, the J gene TRBJ1-4, with D possibly being TRBD1 (5 bases). The V end was cut by 0 bases, the J end by 10 bases, with 12 bases between. This CDR3 region has 14 residues. Germline CDR1 PRHDT, CDR2 FYEKMQ (reference sequence). CDR3 region: CASSLGQVRGKLFF. As DNA, the CDR3 is TGTGCCAGCAGCTTAGGTCAGGTTAGGGGAAAACTGTTTTTT.

The chain has TRBV5-6 and TRBJ1-4; possible D gene TRBD1, 6 bases. Germline CDR1 is SGHDT and CDR2 is YYEEEE. With 1 base removed from V and 7 bases from J, the gap between germline ends came to 11 bases. This CDR3 contains 14 residues. This CDR3 is CASSLTGLGEKLFF. DNA of the CDR3: TGTGCCAGCAGCTTGACAGGGTTGGGTGAAAAACTGTTTTTT.

This chain uses TRBV25-1 with TRBJ1-2; no definite D call. Germline-derived CDR1 and CDR2 are MGHDK and SYGVNS. The CDR3 runs 11 residues. V shed 6 bases and J shed 6 bases, with 8 bases lying between them. The CDR3 protein is CASRAGNGYTF. For the CDR3, the DNA is TGTGCCAGCAGGGCCGGGAATGGCTACACCTTC.

The CDR3 sequence: CATSRQSQQGNEKLFF. Written as DNA, the CDR3 is TGTGCCACCAGCAGACAATCACAACAGGGTAATGAAAAACTGTTTTTT. This chain joins TRBV15 and TRBJ1-4, with D possibly matching TRBD1 (6 bases). CDR3 length: 16 amino acids. CDR1 and CDR2 from the germline V gene are LNHNV and YYDKDF (reference sequence). V was trimmed by 2 bases and J by 4 bases, leaving 14 bases between them.

The chain joins TRBV9 to TRBJ1-1; 9 bases are shared with TRBD1. J gave up 4 bases and V 3 bases, and 10 bases lay outside the gene matches. Germline assignment: CDR1 SGDLS and CDR2 YYNGEE. The CDR3 length is 16 residues. Here the CDR3 reads CASSGGQGPWGTEAFF. Here the CDR3 DNA reads TGTGCCAGCAGCGGGGGACAGGGCCCTTGGGGCACTGAAGCTTTCTTT. The variable domain in full, completed from reference TRBV9 and TRBJ1-1, reads DSGVTQTPKHLITATGQRVTLRCSPRSGDLSVYWYQQSLDQGLQFLIQYYNGEERAKGNILERFSAQQFPDLHSELNLSSLELGDSALYFCASSGGQGPWGTEAFFGQGTRLTVV.

This chain joins TRBV30 and TRBJ2-1; TRBD2 matches 7 bases. The CDR3 totals 11 residues. Germline CDR1 is GTSNPN and CDR2 is SVGIG (reference sequence). The V and J ends lost 8 bases and 9 bases, in that order; junction bases with no gene match: 7. The CDR3 coding sequence is TGTGCCCTAACGGGGGGTCCTGAGCAGTTCTTC. As protein: CALTGGPEQFF.

This clone was detected a few times. V usage is TRBV2 and J usage is TRBJ1-5; D not certain. The V gene's germline CDR1 is SNHLY and CDR2 FYNNEI. V dropped 7 bases and J dropped 1 base, with 8 bases sitting between them. This CDR3 contains 13 residues. The CDR3: CASTEFSNQPQHF. Written as DNA, the CDR3 is TGTGCCAGCACGGAGTTCAGCAATCAGCCCCAGCATTTT.

This chain connects TRBV7-6 to TRBJ1-6; D remains unclear. This CDR3 contains 14 residues. V dropped 0 bases and J dropped 7 bases, with 7 bases sitting between them. From germline, CDR1 is SGHVS and CDR2 FNYEAQ. CDR3 residues: CASSLAGRNSPLHF. CDR3 coding DNA: TGTGCCAGCAGCTTAGCAGGGAGGAATTCACCCCTCCACTTT.

This chain links TRBV6-2 or TRBV6-3 with TRBJ1-2; 8 nucleotides agree with TRBD1. Trimming at V came to 6 bases and at J to 6 bases, leaving 6 bases not matched to a gene. This CDR3 comprises 13 residues. Germline V gene lookup returns CDR1 MNHEY and CDR2 SVGEGT. CDR3 DNA sequence: TGTGCCAGCAGCCCGGACAGGGCTGATGGCTACACCTTC. This gives the protein CASSPDRADGYTF.

The rearrangement uses TRBV30 and TRBJ2-3; D is perhaps TRBD1 (5 bases). The germline V gene has CDR1 GTSNPN and CDR2 SVGIG (reference sequence). V was trimmed by 4 bases and J by 7 bases, leaving 9 bases between them. There are 11 residues in the CDR3. The CDR3 loop is CAWKQENTQYF. For the CDR3, the DNA is TGTGCCTGGAAACAGGAAAATACGCAGTATTTT.

This chain links TRBV20-1 with TRBJ1-1; a weak D match, TRBD1 (6 bases). CDR1 and CDR2 (germline): DFQATT, SNEGSKA (reference sequence). CDR3 length: 11 residues. Trimming stripped 6 bases from V and 4 bases from J, with 9 bases between. The CDR3 nucleotides are TGCAGTGCAGGACAGTTCACTGAAGCTTTCTTT. This sequence encodes CSAGQFTEAFF.

The rearrangement links TRBV6-5 to TRBJ2-3; TRBD2 matches at 9 bases. CDR3 length: 14 residues. V lost 3 bases, J lost 3 bases, and 1 base stayed unmatched. Germline CDR1 is MNHEY and CDR2 is SVGAGI. The CDR3 reads CASSYLAGTDTQYF. The CDR3 DNA reads as TGTGCCAGCAGTTATCTAGCGGGGACAGATACGCAGTATTTT.